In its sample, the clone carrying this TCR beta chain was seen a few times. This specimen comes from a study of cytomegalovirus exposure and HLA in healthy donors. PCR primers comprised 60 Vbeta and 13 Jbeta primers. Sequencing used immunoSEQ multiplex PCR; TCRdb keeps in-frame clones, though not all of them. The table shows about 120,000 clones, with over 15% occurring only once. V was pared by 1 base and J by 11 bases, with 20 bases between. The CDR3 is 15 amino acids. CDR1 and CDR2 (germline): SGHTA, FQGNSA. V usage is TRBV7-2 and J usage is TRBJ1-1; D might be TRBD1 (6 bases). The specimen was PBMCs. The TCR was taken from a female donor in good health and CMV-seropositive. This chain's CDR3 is CASSLDGLLIRGAFF. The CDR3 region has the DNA TGTGCCAGCAGCTTAGATGGGCTCCTAATCAGGGGCGCTTTCTTT.